This entry lists 23 T cell receptor beta chains sequenced from one sample in a study of cytomegalovirus exposure and HLA in healthy donors (dated by TCRdb to the late 2010s). The library relied on the immunoSEQ multiplex PCR assay. For the multiplex PCR, a mixture combining 60 forward primers for TCR Vbeta segments and 13 reverse primers for TCR Jbeta segments was used. This is the immuneACCESS table as TCRdb keeps it, with only in-frame sequences that have V and J called. A part of the clones is gone; compared with another copy, unresolved V genes explain less than half, and the rest is unexplained. Here the sample has some 140,000 clones; just under 80% occur a single time. Jointly, the top ten make up approximately 1.6% of the sample. The material sequenced was PBMCs. The receptors originated from a woman aged 18-30 years in good health and CMV-seronegative.

The chain carries TRBV5-1 and TRBJ1-4; perhaps TRBD1 as D (6 bases). CDR3 length: 14 amino acids. Germline CDR1 reads SGHRS; CDR2 reads YFSETQ. Trimming took 5 bases from V and 7 from J, leaving 15 bases between them. The CDR3 loop is CASSLTTGSEKLFF. CDR3 coding DNA: TGCGCCAGCAGTTTGACCACAGGGAGTGAAAAACTGTTTTTT. Drawing the rest from reference TRBV5-1 and TRBJ1-4, the complete variable domain is KAGVTQTPRYLIKTRGQQVTLSCSPISGHRSVSWYQQTPGQGLQFLFEYFSETQRNKGNFPGRFSGRQFSNSRSEMNVSTLELGDSALYLCASSLTTGSEKLFFGSGTQLSVL.

This rearrangement joins TRBV30 to TRBJ2-1; the match to TRBD2 covers 8 bases. Germline values: CDR1 GTSNPN, CDR2 SVGIG (reference sequence). V trimming: 3 bases; J trimming: 10 bases; junction bases outside the gene matches: 8. The CDR3 runs to 13 residues. As DNA, the CDR3 is TGTGCCTGGAGCCCCCGTCGGGAGGGGGAGCAGTTCTTC. It translates to CAWSPRREGEQFF.

The CDR3 DNA sequence: TGCGCCAGCAGCCAATCACATCGGACAGCTGGGGCCAACGTCCTGACTTTC. It translates to CASSQSHRTAGANVLTF. This chain connects TRBV4-1 to TRBJ2-6; tentatively, D is TRBD1 (6 bases). The CDR3 is 17 amino acids. The V end lost 2 bases, the J end lost 2 bases, and 13 bases lay between the germline ends. CDR1 MGHRA and CDR2 YSYEKL come from the germline V gene.

This chain links TRBV30 with TRBJ1-4; TRBD1 agrees at 10 bases. V shed 7 bases and J 6 bases; nucleotides not matched to a gene: 5. Germline V lookup: CDR1 GTSNPN, CDR2 SVGIG (reference sequence). The CDR3 is made up of 13 amino acids. The CDR3 loop is CASSGTGDEKLFF. CDR3 in DNA: TGTGCCTCCTCCGGGACAGGGGATGAAAAACTGTTTTTT.

The V and J genes are TRBV6-4 and TRBJ2-2; no reliable D call. Trimming removed 9 bases from V and 0 bases from J, with 8 bases in between. Germline CDR1 is MRHNA and CDR2 is SNTAGT. This CDR3 contains 13 residues. The CDR3 DNA reads as TGTGCCAGTTCTAATACGAACACCGGGGAGCTGTTTTTT. Its translation: CASSNTNTGELFF.

The genes are TRBV4-1 and TRBJ2-3, with 9 bases identical to TRBD2. CDR1 MGHRA and CDR2 YSYEKL come from the germline V gene. This CDR3 region has 17 residues. V lost 1 base to trimming and J lost 5 bases; unmatched junction nucleotides: 10. CDR3 residues: CASSQVWREGQGDTQYF. The DNA for the CDR3 is TGCGCCAGCAGCCAAGTTTGGCGGGAGGGCCAGGGAGATACGCAGTATTTT.

The chain links TRBV19 to TRBJ1-2; D not resolved. The CDR3 totals 13 residues. Trimming cost V 0 bases and J 8 bases, with 10 bases left between them. Germline CDR1 reads LNHDA; CDR2 reads SQIVND (reference sequence). The CDR3 coding sequence is TGTGCCAGTAGTATAGATCTCGCGGGCGGCTACACCTTC. Translating it yields CASSIDLAGGYTF.

This clone was seen only once. The CDR3 protein is CASSLRRRSSYEQYF. CDR3 bases: TGTGCCAGCAGCTTACGGCGGAGGAGCTCCTACGAGCAGTACTTC. The chain has TRBV5-6 and TRBJ2-7; the D gene is possibly TRBD2 (5 bases). With 2 bases removed from V and 0 bases from J, the gap between germline ends came to 12 bases. The CDR3 contains 15 residues. Germline V gene lookup returns CDR1 SGHDT and CDR2 YYEEEE.

The chain employs TRBV9 and TRBJ1-1; 10 bases map to TRBD1. CDR1 is SGDLS and CDR2 is YYNGEE in the germline V gene. This CDR3 is built from 13 residues. J lost 8 bases, V lost 4 bases, and 5 bases had no gene match. The CDR3 DNA is TGTGCCAGCAGCCCCCGGGACAGGGGAGAAGCTTTCTTT. The encoded protein is CASSPRDRGEAFF.

This chain uses TRBV5-8 with TRBJ2-7; 7 bases align to TRBD1. This CDR3 spans 14 amino acids. V trimming: 4 bases; J trimming: 2 bases; junction bases outside the gene matches: 6. Germline-derived CDR1 and CDR2 are SGHTS and YDEGEE. The CDR3 bases are TGTGCCAGCAGCCCCAGACAGGGTCCCTACGAGCAGTACTTC. Translating gives CASSPRQGPYEQYF.

The V and J genes are TRBV7-2 and TRBJ2-2; D call uncertain. Germline lookup yields CDR1 SGHTA and CDR2 FQGNSA. This CDR3 region has 14 residues. V was pared by 6 bases and J by 4 bases, with 12 bases between. The CDR3 reads CASSPAPGTGELFF. The CDR3, as DNA: TGTGCCAGCAGTCCAGCGCCGGGCACCGGGGAGCTGTTTTTT.

The V and J genes are TRBV2 and TRBJ2-2, with TRBD2 matching 9 bases. Germline V lookup: CDR1 SNHLY, CDR2 FYNNEI. The CDR3 runs 16 residues. With V trimmed by 8 bases and J by 2 bases, 9 bases remained unmatched. CDR3 region: CASAPGGLANTGELFF. CDR3 nucleotide sequence: TGTGCCAGCGCGCCCGGGGGACTAGCCAACACCGGGGAGCTGTTTTTT.

The chain links TRBV5-4 to TRBJ2-3; D is ambiguous. The V end was cut by 0 bases, the J end by 4 bases, with 12 bases between. CDR1 and CDR2 from the germline V gene are SGHNT and YYREEE (reference sequence). CDR3 length: 15 amino acids. CDR3 coding DNA: TGTGCCAGCAGCTTGGGGTCGCTAGGAGCAGATACGCAGTATTTT. This encodes CASSLGSLGADTQYF.

The rearrangement links TRBV5-1 to TRBJ2-2; 9 bases fit TRBD1. This CDR3 has 15 residues. Germline CDR1 SGHRS, CDR2 YFSETQ. The V gene end was trimmed by 4 bases and the J gene end by 4 bases; junction bases not matched to a gene: 5. CDR3: CASSQGQGSTGELFF. The CDR3 region has the DNA TGCGCCAGCAGCCAGGGACAGGGAAGCACCGGGGAGCTGTTTTTT.

This sequence joins TRBV25-1 and TRBJ2-7; D perhaps matches TRBD1 (6 bases). The CDR3 covers 11 residues. The ends were cut back, 4 bases at V and 6 bases at J, with 7 bases in the middle. Germline V gene lookup returns CDR1 MGHDK and CDR2 SYGVNS. The CDR3 region is CASSGTVEQYF. CDR3 DNA sequence: TGTGCCAGCAGTGGGACAGTCGAGCAGTACTTC.

The chain combines TRBV7-7 with TRBJ2-1; 10 bases line up with TRBD1. The J segment lost 8 bases and the V segment lost 3 bases, leaving 10 bases of the junction unmatched. Germline CDR1 is SSHAT and CDR2 is FNYEAQ (reference sequence). The CDR3 has 16 residues. CDR3 loop: CASSFGTGAPFHEQFF. The CDR3 nucleotides read TGTGCCAGCAGCTTCGGGACAGGGGCCCCTTTTCATGAGCAGTTCTTC.

The chain links TRBV5-1 to TRBJ2-5; a weak D match, TRBD1 (6 bases). Between the trimmed V and J ends, which lost 0 bases and 4 bases, there was a span of 16 bases. This CDR3 contains 16 residues. CDR1 is SGHRS, CDR2 YFSETQ, per germline. The CDR3 sequence: CASSLDRAGDGETQYF. CDR3 nucleotides: TGCGCCAGCAGCTTGGACAGGGCGGGTGATGGAGAGACCCAGTACTTC.

The chain carries TRBV6-6 and TRBJ1-2; 7 nucleotides agree with TRBD1. The CDR3 extends over 16 amino acids. V dropped 5 bases and J dropped 0; count of bases not matched to a gene: 9. Germline CDR1 is MNHNY and CDR2 is SVGAGI (reference sequence). CDR3 amino acids: CASSLPGTESNYGYTF. CDR3 nucleotide sequence: TGTGCCAGCAGTCTTCCAGGGACAGAATCTAACTATGGCTACACCTTC.

This clone has only a few counts. The chain carries TRBV15 and TRBJ2-3; 14 bases match TRBD2. Germline V lookup: CDR1 LNHNV, CDR2 YYDKDF (reference sequence). The CDR3 contains 19 residues. Germline trimming cut 5 bases from V and 4 bases from J; bases unmatched to any gene: 14. The CDR3 region is CATSVAPPGLAGESDTQYF. CDR3 nucleotide sequence: TGTGCCACCAGCGTAGCCCCTCCGGGACTAGCGGGAGAGTCAGATACGCAGTATTTT.

This clone was observed a few times. V gene TRBV5-6 combines with J gene TRBJ1-2; TRBD1 is a possible D gene (6 bases). This CDR3 has 15 residues. The V end was cut by 2 bases, the J end by 4 bases, with 15 bases between. The germline V gene has CDR1 SGHDT and CDR2 YYEEEE. The CDR3 coding sequence is TGTGCCAGCAGCTTCCAAACGACAGGCCCCTATGGCTACACCTTC. It specifies CASSFQTTGPYGYTF.

The chain links TRBV6-5 to TRBJ2-7; D gene ambiguous. Germline V gene lookup returns CDR1 MNHEY and CDR2 SVGAGI. CDR3 size: 14 residues. Between the trimmed V and J ends, which lost 2 bases and 5 bases, there was a span of 13 bases. The CDR3 DNA reads TGTGCCAGCAGTTACGACGGTAGCATCCACGAGCAGTACTTC. As protein: CASSYDGSIHEQYF.

For the CDR3, the DNA is TGTGCCAGCAGTGATCCCGGGACAGCGAAGTACGAGCAGTACTTC. It specifies CASSDPGTAKYEQYF. The chain is built from TRBV25-1 and TRBJ2-7; 7 nucleotides line up with TRBD1. This CDR3 has 15 residues. Germline V gives CDR1 MGHDK, CDR2 SYGVNS. V shed 3 bases, J shed 4 bases, and the junction held 9 bases outside the gene matches.

The V call is TRBV14, the J call TRBJ2-1; D perhaps matches TRBD2 (7 bases). There are 11 residues in the CDR3. Trimming cost V 11 bases and J 9 bases, with 14 bases left between them. The V gene's germline CDR1 is SGHDN and CDR2 FVKESK. The CDR3 coding sequence is TGTGCCGGTGAGGGGGGGCGTGAGCAGTTCTTC. Translated, it gives CAGEGGREQFF.